This T cell receptor (beta chain) emerged from a study of cytomegalovirus exposure and HLA in healthy donors. General observations from the study: It was in a later analysis that TCR association rates were seen to vary by HLA locus, highest for DRB1 and lowest for HLA-C. Based on reports, TCR beta sequences accurately predicted HLA-A and HLA-B alleles for most subjects. Rare TCR sequences dominated, though some public TCRs recurred in many donors. In a later analysis, HLA-associated beta chains showed higher expansion and lower generation probabilities than comparable chains.

Note on this clone: Its antigen is still unknown.

The PCR employed 60 Vbeta primers together with 13 Jbeta primers. The table came from immunoSEQ multiplex PCR; TCRdb's copy has only in-frame clones and leaves some out. The table lists about 100,000 clones, around 85% of them singletons. This CDR3 has 15 amino acids. The germline CDR1 and CDR2 sequences are MNHNS and SASEGT. Trimming took off 1 base at V and 0 bases at J, with 7 bases between the two ends. The clonotype comes from a man aged 25-45 years in good health and CMV-seronegative. Sequencing was carried out using PBMCs. The rearrangement links TRBV6-1 to TRBJ1-5; no clear D. The CDR3 region is CASSEGGNSNQPQHF. CDR3 DNA sequence: TGTGCCAGCAGTGAAGGAGGTAATAGCAATCAGCCCCAGCATTTT.